This TCR beta chain came from a study of cytomegalovirus exposure and HLA in healthy donors listed by TCRdb under 2017. With regard to the full study: An earlier analysis of under 600 of the donors reported 250 to 300 Gb of sequence data and around 120 million unique TCR beta sequences from 190 million or so T cells. In the later analysis, no new phenotypic data were used to find candidate immune exposures; instead, reliance was placed on TCR beta sequences and their occurrence across donors. An early release that covered fewer than 800 HLA-typed donors contained approximately 300 gigabases of sequencing data and approximately 85 million unique TCR sequences. All discovery cohort repertoires had been generated using a single sequencing platform. To predict cytomegalovirus infection status, the study brought together high-throughput TCR immunosequencing, statistical association of individual TCRs with disease status, and machine learning. Because of strong linkage in the cohort, four or five DR-DQ haplotypes were treated as single units for association and clustering. HLA typing covered class I and class II loci at four-digit resolution. Genome-wide SNP genotypes for about 55% of the roughly 670 donors were used in a later genetic analysis, which treated that subset as a discovery cohort. A later analysis re-analyzed previously published TCR beta repertoires from approximately 670 donors and added high-resolution HLA genotyping to study TCR occurrence patterns. Donor age, sex, ethnicity and CMV serostatus were compiled together with the repertoire data. Among roughly 400 genotyped donors of the cohort, an average of approximately 240,000 unique TCR beta nucleotide sequences was sequenced per donor, of which 15% to 20% were non-productive. An earlier analysis of 587 of the donors used high-throughput TCR beta sequencing to judge whether each TCR beta V gene segment behaved as functional or pseudogenic. Using immunosequencing, the study profiled T cell repertoires from about 610 subjects and related those repertoires to cytomegalovirus serostatus. The number of typed donors differed by locus: about 620-640 for A, B, C, DRB1 and DQB1; approximately 520 for DQA1; some 610 for DPA1; and about 470 for DPB1. The study aimed to test whether cataloging public T cell receptors could reveal signatures of past pathogen exposure. In addition to the first cohort of around 670 subjects, a separate validation cohort of around 110 different subjects was used. The genetic ancestry cluster associated with self-reported Caucasian donors included about 81% of the 398 genotyped donors. Beyond this particular receptor, the publication reports: At a false discovery rate of 0.05, a later analysis linked 16,951 TCR beta sequences to specific HLA alleles. When HLA alleles, especially DR and DQ, strongly co-occurred, TCR associations were difficult to assign to individual alleles. The cohort was sequenced for TCR beta chains only, and without alpha or paired-chain data the features that could be detected were limited. Most CMV-associated TCR beta chains appeared to be HLA-restricted in a later analysis, and the HLA associations seemed to be driven largely by CMV exposure. A later genetic analysis reported fewer N-insertions in productive TCRs among donors in an Asian-associated ancestry cluster than the roughly 700-donor mean. In a later analysis, HLA-associated TCR beta chains were found to be more clonally expanded and to have lower generation probabilities than equally common non-associated chains. Because HLA typing was unavailable for some donors at each locus, only the typed subset was used in association tests. CMV serostatus was the only immune exposure information available for the cohort. Correlated functional status among segregating V segments might be attributable to linkage disequilibrium, but an unknown experimental factor could not be ruled out. In vitro tests confirmed that a few of the cytomegalovirus-associated TCR beta chains recognize cytomegalovirus antigens. Seventeen rarely observed V segments, including chromosome 9 orphons, were excluded from the earlier analysis of 550 to 700 of the donors because counts were too low. Most TCR sequences were observed very rarely across donors, whereas some public TCRs were present in many individuals. In a later analysis, TCR association rates were found to vary across HLA loci, with the most associated TCRs seen for DRB1 alleles and the fewest for HLA-C alleles. A further reported finding was that TCR beta sequences accurately predicted the HLA-A and HLA-B alleles for most subjects in the first cohort. A later genetic analysis associated a missense DCLRE1C variant with V-gene and J-gene trimming of TCR beta chains, and an independent cohort replicated the association. It was suggested by the authors that the approach could potentially be generalized to other disease states and immunological phenotypes. Some IMGT-functional V segments, including TRBV6-2 and TRBV6-3, could not be distinguished by the 87-base-pair reads and were therefore excluded. Sequencing depth was assumed to be roughly uniform across donors in the presence/absence analyses, though that assumption may not hold. The sequencing pipeline was judged likely to have produced a cluster of highly shared sequence variants as a technical artifact. Broadly in line with IMGT annotations, most TCR beta V segments showed up in productive rearrangements about 87% or about 30% of the time in an earlier analysis of some 590 of the donors. A later analysis reported that several top co-occurrence clusters appeared linked to parvovirus B19, influenza, CMV and Epstein-Barr virus. A total of fewer than 200 TCR beta chains were listed by the study as associated with cytomegalovirus. The classifier was reported to diagnose cytomegalovirus status with high specificity and sensitivity in both the original cohort and the validation cohort.

The cohort was made up of approximately 670 healthy bone marrow donors. All cohort members were sampled while nominally healthy, although unrecorded immune exposures were likely present. The donor was CMV seropositive and was included in the group of 250 to 300 seropositive cohort members. Every donor gave a peripheral blood sample, and the peripheral blood mononuclear cells from that sample were used for TCR beta sequencing. Genomic DNA was extracted from the blood cell samples with the Qiagen DNeasy Blood Extraction Kit. Libraries were constructed by the immunoSEQ multiplex PCR assay. For the multiplex PCR, a mixture combining 60 forward primers for TCR Vbeta segments and 13 reverse primers for TCR Jbeta segments was used. The CDR3 region of rearranged TCR beta genes was amplified from genomic DNA by a multiplex PCR assay. Amplified TCR beta libraries were sequenced as 87-base-pair reads on the Illumina HiSeq System. In the source study's methods: A later analysis counted 65 million to 90 million unique TCR beta chains across the 640 or so repertoires, and around 9.9 million of these chains were shared by at least two donors. To remove PCR and sequencing errors, raw reads were error-corrected and collapsed into unique sequences using a nearest-neighbor algorithm that merged closely related sequences. Alignment of CDR3 sequences to IMGT reference sequences was used to assign V, D and J gene segments. Each retained sequence needed at least a six-nucleotide match to both a V gene segment and a J gene segment. Rearrangements were classified as productive when the CDR3 lacked stop codons and remained in frame with V and J, and all other rearrangements were classified as non-productive. Following IMGT convention, CDR3 was defined as the stretch from the second conserved V-encoded cysteine to the conserved J-encoded phenylalanine. The earlier analysis of a few hundred of the donors excluded any sequence lacking an unambiguous match to a single V gene segment. An earlier analysis of 587 of the donors called V segments functional above 56.7% productive rearrangements and segregating when the between-donor standard deviation exceeded 5%. A statistical classification framework was built for diagnosing cytomegalovirus status from the catalog of TCR beta chain sequences. V and J gene assignment, in a later analysis, came from comparing TCR nucleotide sequences with IMGT/GENE-DB human TR gene sequences. In a later analysis, CDR3 sequences and most-parsimonious VDJ recombination scenarios were assigned using the TCRdist pipeline. In a later analysis, every TCR beta chain was defined by the combination of its CDR3 amino acid sequence and its V-gene family, and reads without a unique V-gene family were dropped. To address suspected cross-contamination and a sequencing artifact, a later analysis removed roughly 640 highly shared, low-generation-probability nucleotide sequences. For each public chain, a later analysis derived a clonal expansion index from normalized ranks of inferred template counts within each repertoire. A later analysis computed generation probabilities with a VDJ recombination model fitted to out-of-frame rearrangements, and checked the results against IGoR. In a later analysis, hypergeometric tests were used to score TCR-TCR, TCR-HLA and TCR-CMV co-occurrence, with a repertoire-size bias correction applied to TCR pairs. To estimate false discovery rates, a later analysis permuted the HLA or CMV assignments 20 times. In a later analysis, co-occurring TCRs were grouped using DBSCAN, and TCRdist sequence similarity was added for clustering within HLA-allele-positive subsets. Co-occurrence clustering excluded repertoires with fewer than 30,000 or more than 120,000 public chains, plus five with anomalous nucleotide sharing. TCRdb re-hosts the immuneACCESS table, in-frame sequences only. Its copies lack some clones; in the studies checked, an unresolved V gene accounts for under half of them, and the cause for the rest is not known. Clone size and the V and J calls come from that table; the DNA yielded D and trimming. This sample has 190,000 or so clones in its table, and 70% to 80% of those were observed once. The ten largest clones add up to roughly 1.4% of the sample.

Reading from cysteine to phenylalanine, the CDR3 counts 12 amino acids. The sequence is cut down to CDR3 DNA, 36 bases in frame from base 1. The germline ends are 7 bases apart after V is trimmed by 3 bases and J by 2 bases. From a lookup of the germline V gene (reference sequence), CDR1 and CDR2 are GTSNPN and SVGIG. This clone showed up just once. What this receptor recognizes is not known. No much larger clone exists at a distance of one base, and base qualities are not known. The sequenced material came from PBMCs. The clonotype was recovered from a girl aged 10-17 years in good health and CMV-seropositive. The sequence joins TRBV30 to TRBJ2-5; TRBD1 is perhaps the D gene, given 6 matching bases. The nucleotide sequence reads TGTGCCTGGAGCGGACAGCAAGAGACCCAGTACTTC. This gives the protein CAWSGQQETQYF. Reference TRBV30 and TRBJ2-5 genes cover what lies past the CDR3, so the full variable domain is SQTIHQWPATLVQPVGSPLSLECTVEGTSNPNLYWYRQAAGRGLQLLFYSVGIGQISSEVPQNLSASRPQDRQFILSSKKLLLSDSGFYLCAWSGQQETQYFGPGTRLLVL.